The clone carrying this T cell receptor beta chain was counted many times. The sample is drawn from a study of blood T cell repertoires in COVID-19. Study as a whole: Some COVID-19 samples were acute and others convalescent; all came from the United States, Italy and Spain. The cDNA or gDNA used as material had been derived from T cells, B-cell-depleted T cells, or PBMCs.

The CDR3 sequence is 14 residues long. Trimming removed 1 base at V and 8 bases at J, with 10 bases between. Looked up from germline, CDR1 is SGHRS and CDR2 is YFSETQ. Original analysis: Reference gene primer amplification gave estimated nucleated cell counts. TCRdb's table, derived via immunoSEQ multiplex PCR, lists solely in-frame clones and lacks some. The DNA was the basis for D and trimming; V, J and clone size are from that table. The repertoire holds 70,000 to 100,000 clones, about 70% seen once, with roughly 24% in the top ten. Input material: peripheral blood. The chain links TRBV5-1 to TRBJ1-6; D is uncertain. This clonotype was sampled from a woman between 55 and 75 years old in a cohort sampled during active or convalescent COVID-19. The CDR3: CASSLSGYDSPLHF. The DNA of the CDR3 is TGCGCCAGCAGCTTGTCAGGCTACGATTCACCCCTCCACTTT.